The TCR beta chain under discussion was sequenced for a study of post-analysis software for immune sequencing data. Study details: Some patients lacked subtype; others had relapsing-remitting, secondary progressive or progressive-relapsing disease.

This clonotype has only a few counts. Its antigen is undetermined. General study points: Controls had significantly higher normalized Chao1 diversity than multiple sclerosis patients. Elevated frequency relative to controls characterized several TRBV segments in patients, TRBV5-6, TRBV5-1 and TRBV20-1 among them. Samples from one preparation batch, clustered by F measure, grouped strongly together.

The CDR3 totals 15 residues. In germline, CDR1 is SGHKS, CDR2 YYEKEE (reference sequence). V shed 2 bases and J shed 4 bases, with 14 bases lying between them. cDNA libraries of TCR beta carried unique molecular identifiers. Between about 0.95 and 11 million T cells gave rise to roughly 0.5 million cDNA molecules. TCRdb re-called the PCR reads through MiXCR, storing one row per CDR3 protein. Of fewer than 900,000 distinct CDR3 sequences listed, 46% are singletons. Sequenced material: blood. The receptor was derived from a girl aged 10 to 17 with multiple sclerosis. The V gene is TRBV5-5, the J gene TRBJ2-3; no clear D. CDR3 region: CASSFGELIADTQYF. Here the CDR3 DNA reads TGTGCCAGCAGCTTCGGAGAGTTGATAGCAGATACGCAGTATTTT.